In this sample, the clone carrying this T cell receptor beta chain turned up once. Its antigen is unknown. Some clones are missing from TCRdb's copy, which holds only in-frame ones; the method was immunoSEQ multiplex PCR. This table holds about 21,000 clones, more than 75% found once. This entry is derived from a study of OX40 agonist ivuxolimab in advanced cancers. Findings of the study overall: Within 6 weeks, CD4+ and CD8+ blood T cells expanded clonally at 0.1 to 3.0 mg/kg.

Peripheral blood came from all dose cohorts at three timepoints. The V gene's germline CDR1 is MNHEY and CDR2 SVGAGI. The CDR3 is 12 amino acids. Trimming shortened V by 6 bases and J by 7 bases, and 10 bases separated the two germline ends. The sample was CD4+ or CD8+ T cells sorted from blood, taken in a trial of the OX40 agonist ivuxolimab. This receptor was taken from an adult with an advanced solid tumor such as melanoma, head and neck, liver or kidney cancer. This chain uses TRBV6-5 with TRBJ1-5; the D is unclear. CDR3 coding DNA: TGTGCCAGCAGGTTCCCCGGACAGCCCCAGCATTTT. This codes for CASRFPGQPQHF.